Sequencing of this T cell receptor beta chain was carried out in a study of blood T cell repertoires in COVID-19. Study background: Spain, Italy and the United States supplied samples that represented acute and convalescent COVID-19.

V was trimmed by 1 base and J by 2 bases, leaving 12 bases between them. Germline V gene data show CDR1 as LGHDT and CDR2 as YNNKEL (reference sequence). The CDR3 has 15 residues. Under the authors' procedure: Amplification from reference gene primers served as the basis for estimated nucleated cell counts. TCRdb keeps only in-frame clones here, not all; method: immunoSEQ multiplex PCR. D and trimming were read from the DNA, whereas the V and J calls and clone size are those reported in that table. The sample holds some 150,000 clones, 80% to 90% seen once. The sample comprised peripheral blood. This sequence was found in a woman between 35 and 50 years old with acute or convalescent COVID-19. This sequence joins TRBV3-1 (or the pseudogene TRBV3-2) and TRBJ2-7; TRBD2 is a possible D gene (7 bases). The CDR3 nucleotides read TGTGCCAGCAGCCAAGGAGGAGGGGGGGCCTACGAGCAGTACTTC. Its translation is CASSQGGGGAYEQYF.